This T cell receptor beta chain was identified in a study of T cell changes during pregnancy in multiple sclerosis. Here immunoSEQ multiplex PCR was the method, and the copy in TCRdb shows in-frame clones only, minus some. The sample yields about 51,000 clones, around 93% seen once. The V gene lost 4 bases and the J gene lost 1 base, with 18 bases spanning the gap. The V gene's germline CDR1 is SGHAT and CDR2 FQNNGV. The CDR3 is made up of 17 amino acids. This receptor was identified in a female donor with multiple sclerosis, enrolled in a pregnancy study. The specimen comprised peripheral blood, sampled in the second trimester of pregnancy. The chain carries TRBV11-2 and TRBJ2-3, with a possible D match to TRBD2 (6 bases). The CDR3 region is CASSSSSKEGGTDTQYF. For the CDR3, the DNA is TGTGCCAGCAGCTCATCGAGCAAGGAGGGCGGCACAGATACGCAGTATTTT. The full variable domain, rest sourced from reference TRBV11-2 and TRBJ2-3, is EAGVAQSPRYKIIEKRQSVAFWCNPISGHATLYWYQQILGQGPKLLIQFQNNGVVDDSQLPKDRFSAERLKGVDSTLKIQPAKLEDSAVYLCASSSSSKEGGTDTQYFGPGTRLTVL.